This T cell receptor delta chain was found in a study of γδ T cells in repeated Plasmodium falciparum infection. Study details: Each infection was followed by sampling at 21 days, plus baseline and some pre-infection draws.

Study observations and caveats: Vgamma9/Vdelta2+ T cells showed a stable polyclonal repertoire with shared TCRgamma sequences. Repeated controlled infections reportedly drove waves of new clonotype selection in Vdelta2-negative, mostly Vdelta1+, gammadelta repertoires.

Vgamma9/Vdelta2+ and Vdelta2-negative gammadelta T cells were flow-sorted from PBMC for bulk sequencing. This clone was detected many times. The antigen is unknown. TCRdb's protein, taken from a much larger clone, differs from this DNA's translation at residue 15, likely owing to a read error; the protein displayed comes from the DNA. The CDR3 contains 18 residues. Germline lookup yields CDR1 TSWWSYY and CDR2 QGS. Unmatched junction bases numbered 19, after V lost 4 bases and J lost 7 bases. TRG and TRD sequences were obtained from every sorted gammadelta sample. TCRdb applied CATT to the multiplex PCR reads for clone calling. The repertoire consists of 85,000 to 100,000 delta-chain clones, with 0.95% to 1% occurring once and the leading ten covering more than 9%.

V and J are TRDV1 and TRDJ4, with 12 positions matching TRDD3. This clonotype was sampled from a pool of human donors (malaria-infected and uninfected, not separated). Material for sequencing was gamma-delta T cells from blood. The CDR3 sequence: CALGGKTSGWGIRGNLIF. The CDR3 nucleotides read TGTGCTCTTGGGGGAAAAACCTCCGGCTGGGGGATACGCGGGAACCTGATCTTT.